Reported below is one T cell receptor (beta chain). The read ends 3 residues early relative to the CDR3; the germline J gene fills the gap. Measured with immunoSEQ multiplex PCR; TCRdb has only the in-frame clones, and not every one. This table lists over 45,000 clones. Per germline, CDR1 SGDLS and CDR2 YYNGEE. V lost 1 base and J lost 5, with 15 bases in between. This CDR3 is 15 amino acids long. The data belong to a study of T cells in women clearing cervical HPV infection. The chain combines TRBV9 with TRBJ2-5, with D tentatively TRBD1 (5 bases). The receptor's source is a woman aged 18 to 69 with a cervical HPV16 infection that either progressed to CIN3+ or cleared (not recorded which). The material sequenced was blood buffy coat. CDR3 loop: CASSVRPQGVETQYF. The covered CDR3 bases are TGTGCCAGCAGCGTAAGACCCCAGGGCGTGGAGACC.